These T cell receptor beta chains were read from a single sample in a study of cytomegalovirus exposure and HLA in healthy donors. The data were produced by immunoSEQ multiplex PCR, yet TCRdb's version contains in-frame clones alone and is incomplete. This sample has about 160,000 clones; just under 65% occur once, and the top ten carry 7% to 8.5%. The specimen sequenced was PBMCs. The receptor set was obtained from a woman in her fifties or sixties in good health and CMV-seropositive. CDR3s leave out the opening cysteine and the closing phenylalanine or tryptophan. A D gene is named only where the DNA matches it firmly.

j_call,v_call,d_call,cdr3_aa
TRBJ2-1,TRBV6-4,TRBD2,ASARSGRASEQF
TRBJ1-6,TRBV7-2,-,ASSLGSRVNSPLH
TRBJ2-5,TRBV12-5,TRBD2,ASGPEAGGKETQY
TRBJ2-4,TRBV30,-,AWSAYTSLAKNIQY
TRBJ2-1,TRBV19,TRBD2,ASSTLTSGIVDEQF
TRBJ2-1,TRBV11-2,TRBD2,ASILGVGGTSATGEQF
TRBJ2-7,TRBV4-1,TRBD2,ASSFSGRANSYEQY
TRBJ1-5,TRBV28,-,ASSVGMGNQPQH
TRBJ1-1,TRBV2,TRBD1,ASDRDRTEAF
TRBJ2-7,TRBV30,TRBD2,AWTWTSGYEQY
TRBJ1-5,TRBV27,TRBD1,ASGFGTGNQPQH
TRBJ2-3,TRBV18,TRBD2,ASFPGGGQDTQY
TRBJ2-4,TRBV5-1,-,ASSLEAKNIQY
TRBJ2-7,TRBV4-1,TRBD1,ASSRPGTGPEQY
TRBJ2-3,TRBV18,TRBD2,ASSNGLEVDTQY
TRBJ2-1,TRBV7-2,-,ASSASRSSYNEQF